This T cell receptor beta chain originates from a study of CD8+ T cells in alopecia areata (dated by TCRdb to the late 2010s). At the level of the whole study: The treated patients took part in an open-label pilot trial in which moderate-to-severe alopecia areata was treated with oral tofacitinib at 5 to 10 mg twice daily. RNA came from the PAXgene miRNA kit for fixed scalp, the miRNeasy kit for PBMCs, and the RNeasy kit for mouse skin. Biopsies were taken from tofacitinib-treated patients at baseline and again at 4 and 24 weeks into treatment, and several of those patients also had a later scalp biopsy. TCRbeta CDR3 regions were amplified by immunoSEQ multiplex PCR using 35 Vbeta forward and 13 Jbeta reverse primers. Human TCRbeta sequencing covered scalp tissue and sorted CD4+ and CD8+ peripheral blood T cells from patchy and totalis/universalis alopecia areata patients and healthy controls. Patients stayed on tofacitinib for 6 to 18 months and then had 6 months of follow-up off drug so that delayed response and recurrence could be assessed. Scalp clonality was compared across normal scalp (n=4), patchy alopecia areata scalp (n=8), and alopecia totalis/universalis scalp (n=8). In both human patients and the C3H/HeJ mouse model, the study applied high-throughput TCRbeta sequencing to look at T cell clonal expansion in alopecia areata. For the treated patients, the SALT score, which quantifies what percentage of scalp surface area is affected, served as the measure of disease severity. Results and caveats for the whole study, not just this receptor: Unlike mouse skin, which is dominated by gammadelta T cells, normal human skin has resident alphabeta T cells that are also sequenced, and this complicates analysis of the scalp TCR repertoire. Compared with normal scalp, lesional scalp had higher clonality and more expanded CD8+ clones, particularly in alopecia totalis/universalis, a pattern that suggests antigenic drive. TCR sequences shared between patients were less clear than in mice, possibly partly because of HLA diversity in the patient population. Many expanded lesional clones were found to persist in scalp and blood during tofacitinib treatment, and relapse after treatment cessation may be partly explained by this persistence. Scalp clonality and the number of expanded CD8+ clones among the top 100 scalp clones were significantly decreased by tofacitinib. Because the treated cohort was small and had just a single nonresponder, larger studies are needed to establish links between baseline CD8+ expansion and response.

Interpreted using the paper, the time point label stands for: less than 25 weeks on oral tofacitinib. The meaning of the sample's treatment or condition label: oral pan-JAK inhibitor, 5-10 mg twice daily. Lesional scalp punch biopsies and peripheral blood were collected from alopecia areata patients. PBMCs were separated by density centrifugation and stained for CD3, CD4 and CD8, after which CD4+ and CD8+ T cells were sorted on a FACSAria. Libraries were prepared through the immunoSEQ multiplex PCR assay. RNA was extracted from all samples and reverse transcribed into cDNA as template for TCR sequencing. First-strand cDNA was synthesized with SuperScript III using a 2:1 mix of oligo-dT and random hexamers. Amplification bias was assessed with a synthetic immune receptor repertoire, and residual bias was removed computationally. The authors' analysis ran thus. Raw reads were preprocessed to remove errors, and CDR3 was defined according to IMGT conventions as the region from the conserved cysteine to phenylalanine. Clonality was computed as 1 minus the Shannon entropy, with the entropy normalized by log2 of the number of productive unique TCRs. Whether scalp clones were CD4 or CD8 was inferred by matching scalp TCRbeta sequences against CD4 and CD8 repertoires sorted from blood. In TCRdb, the immuneACCESS table is reduced to in-frame sequences with V and J assigned. These tables do not hold every clone; where another copy was compared, an unresolved V gene accounts for under half, and the others remain unexplained. That table furnishes V, J and clone size, whereas the DNA furnished D and trimming. Present in this sample are approximately 300,000 clones, over 45% of which were seen just once. In total, the top ten clones hold less than 2% of the sample.

The CDR3 numbers 12 residues from cysteine through phenylalanine. Left in the record is the CDR3 DNA by itself, 36 bases read in frame from the first base. V is shortened by 0 bases, J by 9 bases, and the region joining them spans 9 bases. From a lookup of the germline V gene, CDR1 and CDR2 are SQVTM and ANQGSEA. In the case of this clone: Its antigen is currently not known. No base quality information exists; no much larger clone differs at one position.

The specimen was CD4+ T cells sorted from blood, collected at week 24, from a patient treated with tofacitinib. The source of this sequence is a human donor with alopecia areata. The rearrangement joined TRBV29-1 to TRBJ2-1, with TRBD1 as a weak D call on 6 bases. The nucleotide sequence is TGCAGCGTTGAAGATGGACAGCCTGAGCAGTTCTTC. Translated, it reads CSVEDGQPEQFF.